These T cell receptor beta chains were read from a single sample in a study of T cells in tumors after PD-1 blockade. Clones were read by immunoSEQ multiplex PCR, and TCRdb kept only the in-frame ones, dropping some. The sample contains about 47,000 clones, more than 70% of which appear only once. Here the sequenced sample was PBMCs, taken before anti-PD-1 treatment. These receptor sequences come from a human donor with basal cell carcinoma. The CDR3 runs from the conserved cysteine through the conserved F or W. D genes are given only for firm matches. Expanded clones get a size class; other rows say once, few or many, or leave the size out.

cdr3_nt cdr3_aa j_call d_call clone_size v_call
TGCGCCAGCAGCTTGGTCCCGGCGGTGCTGAATGAAAAACTGTTTTTT CASSLVPAVLNEKLFF TRBJ1-4 - once TRBV5-1
TGTGCCAGCAGTTACTCGACGGGCCGGGTTACTGAAGCTTTCTTT CASSYSTGRVTEAFF TRBJ1-1 - - TRBV6-5
TGTGCCAGCAGCTCCGGGACGGGACAGGGGGTAAATGAGCAGTTCTTC CASSSGTGQGVNEQFF TRBJ2-1 TRBD1 - TRBV5-4
TGTGCCAGCAGTGAAGGGGGGGCTAGCGGGGTTAATGAGCAGTTCTTC CASSEGGASGVNEQFF TRBJ2-1 TRBD2 - TRBV25-1
TGCGCCAGCCGACCAGTCGGGAATAGCTCCTATAATTCACCCCTCCACTTT CASRPVGNSSYNSPLHF TRBJ1-6 - few TRBV5-1
TGTGCCAGCAGTTACGGCATGGGGCAGCCCCAGCATTTT CASSYGMGQPQHF TRBJ1-5 - - TRBV6-6
TGTGCCAGTAGTATAGAATCTAGCGGGAGGCCCTACGAGCAGTACTTC CASSIESSGRPYEQYF TRBJ2-7 TRBD2 - TRBV19
TGTGCCACCAGTAGACGCGGAAGCTCCTACAATGAGCAGTTCTTC CATSRRGSSYNEQFF TRBJ2-1 - - TRBV24-1
TGTGCCAGCAGCCCCGACAGAAATCAGCCCCAGCATTTT CASSPDRNQPQHF TRBJ1-5 - - TRBV14
TGTGCCAGCAGTCTCGACAGATTGGGCGAGCAGTACTTC CASSLDRLGEQYF TRBJ2-7 - - TRBV6-6
TGTGCCAGCAGCCAATTAGCAGGTTCTAACTATGGCTACACCTTC CASSQLAGSNYGYTF TRBJ1-2 - - TRBV3-1/TRBV3-2